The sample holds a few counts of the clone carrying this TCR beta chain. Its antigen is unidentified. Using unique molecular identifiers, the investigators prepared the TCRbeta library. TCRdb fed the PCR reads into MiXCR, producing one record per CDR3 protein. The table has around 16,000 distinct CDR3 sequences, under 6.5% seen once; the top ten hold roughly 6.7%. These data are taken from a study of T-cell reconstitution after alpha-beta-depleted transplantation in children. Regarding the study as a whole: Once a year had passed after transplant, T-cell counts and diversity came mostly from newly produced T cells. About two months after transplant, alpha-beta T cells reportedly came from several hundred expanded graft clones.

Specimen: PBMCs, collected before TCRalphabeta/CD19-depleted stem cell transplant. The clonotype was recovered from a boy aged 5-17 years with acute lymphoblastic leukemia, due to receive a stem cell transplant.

CDR3 sequence (DNA): TGTGCCAGCAGCCAACCGGACAGGGCTTACGAGCAGTACTTC. This encodes CASSQPDRAYEQYF. The rearrangement links TRBV7-6 to TRBJ2-7; TRBD1 agrees at 8 bases. The CDR3 loop spans 14 amino acids. The germline V gene encodes CDR1 SGHVS and CDR2 FNYEAQ. V was clipped by 5 bases and J by 4 bases; unmatched bases: 7.